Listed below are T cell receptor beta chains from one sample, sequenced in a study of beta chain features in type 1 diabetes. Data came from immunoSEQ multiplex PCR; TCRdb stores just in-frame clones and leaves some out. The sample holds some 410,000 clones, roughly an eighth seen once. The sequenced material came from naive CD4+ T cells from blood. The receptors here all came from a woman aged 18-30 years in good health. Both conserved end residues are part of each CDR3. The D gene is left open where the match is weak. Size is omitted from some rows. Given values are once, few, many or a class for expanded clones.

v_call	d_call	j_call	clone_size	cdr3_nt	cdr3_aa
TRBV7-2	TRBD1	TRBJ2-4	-	TGTGCCAGCAGCGAGGGACAGGGGGCAATAAACATTCAGTACTTC	CASSEGQGAINIQYF
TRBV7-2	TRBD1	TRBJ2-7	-	TGTGCCAGCAGCGCCCGGGACAGGGGACTGCGAGAGCAGTACTTC	CASSARDRGLREQYF
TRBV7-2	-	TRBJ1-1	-	TGTGCCAGCAGCTTAGACTTAGGGCAGGGTGAAGCTTTCTTT	CASSLDLGQGEAFF
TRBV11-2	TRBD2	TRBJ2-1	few	TGTGCCAGCAGCTCAATAGCGGGTACCCCCTACAATGAGCAGTTCTTC	CASSSIAGTPYNEQFF
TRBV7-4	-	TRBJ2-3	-	TGTGCCAGCAGCTCTTTTTGGACAGATACGCAGTATTTT	CASSSFWTDTQYF
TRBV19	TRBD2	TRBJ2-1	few	TGTGCCAGTAGTATACCCCTGGGGACTAGCGGGAGCTCCTACAATGAGCAGTTCTTC	CASSIPLGTSGSSYNEQFF
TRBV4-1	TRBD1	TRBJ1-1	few	TGCGCCAGCAGCCAAGACGTAGGCAGGGGGCCTGCTGAAGCTTTCTTT	CASSQDVGRGPAEAFF
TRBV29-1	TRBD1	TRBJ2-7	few	TGCAGCGTTGAAAGACAGGGGGCCCCCAACGAGCAGTACTTC	CSVERQGAPNEQYF
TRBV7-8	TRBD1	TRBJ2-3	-	TGTGCCAGCAGCCGTCAGGGGGCCGCCACAGATACGCAGTATTTT	CASSRQGAATDTQYF
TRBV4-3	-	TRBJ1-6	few	TGCGCCAGCAGCCAAGGGGGAAGGAATTCACCCCTCCACTTT	CASSQGGRNSPLHF
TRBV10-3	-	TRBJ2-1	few	TGTGCCATCAGTGAGTCTGGCGCCGACTACAATGAGCAGTTCTTC	CAISESGADYNEQFF
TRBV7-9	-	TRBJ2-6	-	TGTGCCAGCAGCTTAGGATATGCGAGCTCTGGGGCCAACGTCCTGACTTTC	CASSLGYASSGANVLTF
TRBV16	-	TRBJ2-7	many	TGTGCCAGCAGCCAAGTCAGGGAGGACGAGCAGTACTTC	CASSQVREDEQYF
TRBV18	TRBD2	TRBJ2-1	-	TGTGCCAGCTCACCACTGGAACTAGCGATAAATGAGCAGTTCTTC	CASSPLELAINEQFF
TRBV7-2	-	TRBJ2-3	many	TGTGCCAGCAGCGCATACACAGATACGCAGTATTTT	CASSAYTDTQYF
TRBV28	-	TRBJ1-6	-	TGTGCCAGCAGTTTTTTGGCCTCGACGTCACCCCTCCACTTT	CASSFLASTSPLHF
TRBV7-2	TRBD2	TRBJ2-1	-	TGTGCCAGCAGCTTTAGTAGCGGGCTAGCGGGGGAATACAATGAGCAGTTCTTC	CASSFSSGLAGEYNEQFF
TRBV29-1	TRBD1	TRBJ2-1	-	TGCAGCGCCGAGCGGGACAGGGGATACAATGAGCAGTTCTTC	CSAERDRGYNEQFF
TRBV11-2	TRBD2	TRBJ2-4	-	TGTGCCAGCAGCTTTTGGGACTACGAACAGTACTTC	CASSFWDYEQYF
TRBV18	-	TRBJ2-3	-	TGTGCCAGCTCACCACACCCAGATACGCAGTATTTT	CASSPHPDTQYF
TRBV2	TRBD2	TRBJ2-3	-	TGTGCCAGCAGCTCGTTTGGACTAGCGGGCCGAGATACGCAGTATTTT	CASSSFGLAGRDTQYF
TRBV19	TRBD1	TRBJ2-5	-	TGTGCCAGTAATACCGGGACAGGGGCGTTGGAGACCCAGTACTTC	CASNTGTGALETQYF
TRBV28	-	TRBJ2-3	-	TGTGCCAGCAGTTTACCATACGGACAGACGACGCAGTATTTT	CASSLPYGQTTQYF
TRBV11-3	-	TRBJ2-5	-	TGTGCCAGCAGCCCATGGATCCTCCAAGAGACCCAGTACTTC	CASSPWILQETQYF
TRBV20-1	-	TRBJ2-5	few	TGCAGTGCTAAGAGTGGGGAGACCCAGTACTTC	CSAKSGETQYF
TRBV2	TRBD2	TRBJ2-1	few	TGTGCCAGCAAGCCCGGACTAGCGGGAGGGAATGAGCAGTTCTTC	CASKPGLAGGNEQFF
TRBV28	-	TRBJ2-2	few	TGTGCCAGCAGCCAGCAGGGATTGAGAAACACCGGGGAGCTGTTTTTT	CASSQQGLRNTGELFF
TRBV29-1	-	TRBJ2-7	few	TGCAGCGTTGATCTCAGCCCCTACGAGCAGTACTTC	CSVDLSPYEQYF
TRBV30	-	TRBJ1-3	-	TGTGCCGCCTATCTGGACTCTGGAAACACCATATATTTT	CAAYLDSGNTIYF
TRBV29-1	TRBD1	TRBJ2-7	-	TGCAGCGTTGGGGACAGCTCCTACGAGCAGTACTTC	CSVGDSSYEQYF
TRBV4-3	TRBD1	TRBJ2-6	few	TGCGCCAGCAGCCGAGTAGCCCAGGGGGTTGTCTCTGGGGCCAACGTCCTGACTTTC	CASSRVAQGVVSGANVLTF
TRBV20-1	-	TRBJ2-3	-	TGCAGTGCTAGCTACGGGAATACGCAGTATTTT	CSASYGNTQYF
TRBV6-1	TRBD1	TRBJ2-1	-	TGTGCCAGCAGCACCGACAGGGGTGGTTTGAATGAGCAGTTCTTC	CASSTDRGGLNEQFF
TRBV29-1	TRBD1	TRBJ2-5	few	TGCAGCGTAGGGACAGGGGAAGAGACCCAGTACTTC	CSVGTGEETQYF
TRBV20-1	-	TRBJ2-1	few	TGCAGTGCTAGAGATCTCTATGAGCAGTTCTTC	CSARDLYEQFF
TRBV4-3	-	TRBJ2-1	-	TGCGCCAGCAGCCAACGGTCTTTGTACAATGAGCAGTTCTTC	CASSQRSLYNEQFF
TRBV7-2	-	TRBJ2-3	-	TGTGCCAGCAGCTTAACTAGAGGAGGGACAGATACGCAGTATTTT	CASSLTRGGTDTQYF
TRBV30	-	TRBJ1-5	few	TGTGCCTGGAGTAATCGGCCGAATAGGCCCCAGCATTTT	CAWSNRPNRPQHF
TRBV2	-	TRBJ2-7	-	TGTGCCAGCAAAGAGCAACCCCTCGACGAGCAGTACTTC	CASKEQPLDEQYF
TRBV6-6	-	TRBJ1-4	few	TGTGCCAGCAGTTACGCCCCCTCGGGGGATGAAAAACTGTTTTTT	CASSYAPSGDEKLFF
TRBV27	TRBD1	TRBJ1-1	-	TGTGCCAGCAGTCGACCACAGGGGCAAGCTTTCTTT	CASSRPQGQAFF
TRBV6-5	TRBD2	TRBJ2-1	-	TGTGCCAGCAGCCCAGCGGGGGGGCGCTACAATGAGCAGTTCTTC	CASSPAGGRYNEQFF
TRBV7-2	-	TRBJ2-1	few	TGTGCCAGCAGCTTAGTGGGCCTCCCCAGATACAATGAGCAGTTCTTC	CASSLVGLPRYNEQFF
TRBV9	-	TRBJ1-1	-	TGTGCCAGCAGCGTTCAGTCCATGAACACTGAAGCTTTCTTT	CASSVQSMNTEAFF
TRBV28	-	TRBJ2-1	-	TGTGCCAGCAGTACAAATAAGCTTAGCTCCTACAATGAGCAGTTCTTC	CASSTNKLSSYNEQFF
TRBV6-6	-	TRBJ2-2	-	TGTGCCAGCAGGGGTGGGACCGGGGAGCTGTTTTTT	CASRGGTGELFF
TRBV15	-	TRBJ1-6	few	TGTGCCACCACGAGCTCCTATAATTCACCCCTCCACTTT	CATTSSYNSPLHF
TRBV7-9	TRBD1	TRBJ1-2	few	TGTGCCAGCAGTTCTCCGGGACAGCTCTATGGCTACACCTTC	CASSSPGQLYGYTF
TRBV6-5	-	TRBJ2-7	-	TGTGCCAGCGAAGTCGGGCTGGAGCAGTACTTC	CASEVGLEQYF
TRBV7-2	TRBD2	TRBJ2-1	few	TGTGCCAGCAGCCCGGGACTAGCAAAGAATGAGCAGTTCTTC	CASSPGLAKNEQFF
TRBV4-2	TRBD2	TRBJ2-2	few	TGTGCCAGCAGCCAAGAACCAAAAGCGGGAAGGACCGGGGAGCTGTTTTTT	CASSQEPKAGRTGELFF
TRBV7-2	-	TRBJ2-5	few	TGTGCCAGCAGCCTCGTGGGGGAGACCCAGTACTTC	CASSLVGETQYF
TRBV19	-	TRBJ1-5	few	TGTGCCAGTAGTATAGCAGGGCGTCAGCCCCAGCATTTT	CASSIAGRQPQHF
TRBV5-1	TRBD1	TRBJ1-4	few	TGCGCCAGCAGCTCGGGACAGGTCGATGAAAAACTGTTTTTT	CASSSGQVDEKLFF
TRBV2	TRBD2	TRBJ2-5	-	TGTGCCAGCCAGAGGGGACTAGCGGGAGAGACCCAGTACTTC	CASQRGLAGETQYF
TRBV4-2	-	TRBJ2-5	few	TGTGCCAGCAGCCAAGATTTGACGGGACAGACCCAGTACTTC	CASSQDLTGQTQYF
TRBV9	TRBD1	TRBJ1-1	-	TGTGCCAGCAGCGTAGTGGCCAGGGGGATCGATAGAGCTTTCTTT	CASSVVARGIDRAFF
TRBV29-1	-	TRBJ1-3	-	TGCAGCACATCAGAAATTGGAAACACCATATATTTT	CSTSEIGNTIYF
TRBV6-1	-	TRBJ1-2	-	TGTGCCAGCAGTACTGTTGCCTACACCTTC	CASSTVAYTF
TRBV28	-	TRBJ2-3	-	TGTGCCAGCATCCTTTCACGGGGCACAGATACGCAGTATTTT	CASILSRGTDTQYF